There are a few counts of the clone carrying this T cell receptor beta chain. TCRdb's table, derived via immunoSEQ multiplex PCR, lists solely in-frame clones and lacks some. This sample yields about 200,000 clones, of which roughly 82% are seen a single time; about 5.6% belongs to the top ten. Trimming cost V 10 bases and J 1 base, with 19 bases left between them. CDR1 and CDR2 from the germline V gene are MNHNY and SVGAGI (reference sequence). This CDR3 comprises 15 residues. These data belong to a study of blood T cell repertoires in COVID-19. Background on the study: Sample material is recorded as cDNA or gDNA derived from T cells, B-cell-depleted T cells, or PBMCs.

Adults between roughly 18 and 89 years of age took part from 24 US areas. This TCR was recovered from a man in his forties or fifties with acute COVID-19. The sample taken for sequencing was PBMCs or T cells enriched from blood (not recorded which). The rearrangement uses TRBV6-6 and TRBJ1-2; D uncertain. The CDR3 nucleotides read TGTGCCACCTTTCTAGACCGTACTCTTAACTATGGCTACACCTTC. It yields the protein CATFLDRTLNYGYTF.